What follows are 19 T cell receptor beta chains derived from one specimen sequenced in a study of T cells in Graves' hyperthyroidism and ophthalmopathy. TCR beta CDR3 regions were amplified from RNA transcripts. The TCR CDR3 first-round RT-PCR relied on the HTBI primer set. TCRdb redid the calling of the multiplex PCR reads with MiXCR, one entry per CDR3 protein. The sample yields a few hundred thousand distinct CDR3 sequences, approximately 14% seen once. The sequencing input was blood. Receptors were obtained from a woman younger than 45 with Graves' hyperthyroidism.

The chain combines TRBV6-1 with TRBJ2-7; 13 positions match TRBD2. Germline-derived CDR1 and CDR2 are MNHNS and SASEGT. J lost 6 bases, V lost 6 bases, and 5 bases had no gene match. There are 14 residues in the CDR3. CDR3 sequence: CASSGTSGMFEQYF. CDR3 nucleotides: TGTGCCAGCAGCGGGACTAGCGGGATGTTCGAGCAGTACTTC.

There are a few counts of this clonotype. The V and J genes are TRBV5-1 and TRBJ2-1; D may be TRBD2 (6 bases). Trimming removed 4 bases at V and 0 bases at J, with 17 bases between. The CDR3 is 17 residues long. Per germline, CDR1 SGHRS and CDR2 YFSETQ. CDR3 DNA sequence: TGCGCCAGCAGCCGGGGGTATAGCGGAAGCTCCTACAATGAGCAGTTCTTC. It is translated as CASSRGYSGSSYNEQFF.

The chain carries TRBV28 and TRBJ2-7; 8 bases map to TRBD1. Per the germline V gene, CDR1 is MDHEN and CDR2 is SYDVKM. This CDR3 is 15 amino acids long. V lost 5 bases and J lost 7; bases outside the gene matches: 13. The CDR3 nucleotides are TGTGCCAGCAGTAGCCCCGGACAGGGTGAAAGGGAGCAGTACTTC. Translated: CASSSPGQGEREQYF.

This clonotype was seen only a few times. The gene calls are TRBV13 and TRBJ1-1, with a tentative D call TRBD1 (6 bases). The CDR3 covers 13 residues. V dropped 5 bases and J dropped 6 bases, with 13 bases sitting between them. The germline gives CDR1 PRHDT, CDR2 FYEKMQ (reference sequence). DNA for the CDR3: TGTGCCAGCAGCACCGGGGGGGGGCCTGAAGCTTTCTTT. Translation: CASSTGGGPEAFF.

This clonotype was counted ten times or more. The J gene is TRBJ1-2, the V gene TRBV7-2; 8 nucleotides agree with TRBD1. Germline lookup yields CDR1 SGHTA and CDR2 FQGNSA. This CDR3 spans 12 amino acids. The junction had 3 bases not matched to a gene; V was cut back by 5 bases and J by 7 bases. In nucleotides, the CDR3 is TGTGCCAGCAGCCGGGACAGGACTGGCTACACCTTC. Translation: CASSRDRTGYTF.

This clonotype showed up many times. The CDR3 reads CASRRAVYEQYF. The CDR3 DNA reads as TGTGCCAGCCGCAGGGCAGTCTACGAGCAGTACTTC. The V and J genes are TRBV2 and TRBJ2-7; tentatively, D is TRBD1 (5 bases). From germline, CDR1 is SNHLY and CDR2 FYNNEI. The CDR3 loop spans 12 amino acids. Trimming pared 8 bases from V and 3 bases from J, leaving 11 bases between.

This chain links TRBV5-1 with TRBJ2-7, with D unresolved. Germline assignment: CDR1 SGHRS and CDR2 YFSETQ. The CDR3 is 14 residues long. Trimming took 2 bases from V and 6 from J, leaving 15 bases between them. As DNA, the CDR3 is TGCGCCAGCAGCTTTACCGTTACTGTTGGCGAGCAGTACTTC. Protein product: CASSFTVTVGEQYF.

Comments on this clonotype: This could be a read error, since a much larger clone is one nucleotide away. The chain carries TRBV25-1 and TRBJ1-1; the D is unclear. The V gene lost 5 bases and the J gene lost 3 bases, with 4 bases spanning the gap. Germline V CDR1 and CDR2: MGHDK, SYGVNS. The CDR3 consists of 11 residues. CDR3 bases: TGTGCCAGCAGTTTTCACACTGAAGCTTTCTTT. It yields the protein CASSFHTEAFF.

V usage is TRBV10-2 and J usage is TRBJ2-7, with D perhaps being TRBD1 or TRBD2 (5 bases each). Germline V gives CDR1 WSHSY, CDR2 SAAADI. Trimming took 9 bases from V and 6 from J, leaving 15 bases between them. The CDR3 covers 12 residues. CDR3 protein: CASSGLTGEQYF. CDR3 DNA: TGCGCCAGTTCGGGGCTTACGGGCGAGCAGTACTTC.

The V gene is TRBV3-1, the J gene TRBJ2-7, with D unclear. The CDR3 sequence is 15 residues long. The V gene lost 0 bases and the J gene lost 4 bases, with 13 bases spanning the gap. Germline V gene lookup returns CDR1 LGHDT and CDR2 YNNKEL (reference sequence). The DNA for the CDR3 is TGTGCCAGCAGCCAAGATCAAGGGTACTGGTACGAGCAGTACTTC. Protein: CASSQDQGYWYEQYF.

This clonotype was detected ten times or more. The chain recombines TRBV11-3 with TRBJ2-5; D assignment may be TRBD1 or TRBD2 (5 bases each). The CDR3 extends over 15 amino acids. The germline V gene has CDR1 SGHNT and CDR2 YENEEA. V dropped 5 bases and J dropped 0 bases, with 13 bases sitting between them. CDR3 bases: TGTGCCAGCAGCAGCTCACAGGACTACCAAGAGACCCAGTACTTC. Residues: CASSSSQDYQETQYF.

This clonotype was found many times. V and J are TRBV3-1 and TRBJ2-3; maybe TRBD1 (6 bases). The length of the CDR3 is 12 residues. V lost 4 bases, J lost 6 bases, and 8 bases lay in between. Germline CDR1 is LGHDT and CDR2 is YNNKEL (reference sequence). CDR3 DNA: TGTGCCAGCAGCCCCCAGGGGGATACGCAGTATTTT. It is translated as CASSPQGDTQYF.

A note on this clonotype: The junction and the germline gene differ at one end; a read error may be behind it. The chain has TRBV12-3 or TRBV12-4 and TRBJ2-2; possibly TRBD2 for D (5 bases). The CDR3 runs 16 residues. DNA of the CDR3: TGTGCCAGCAGTTTAGCGAGGCTAGGTTTGACCGGGGAGCTGGTTTTT. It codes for CASSLARLGLTGELVF.

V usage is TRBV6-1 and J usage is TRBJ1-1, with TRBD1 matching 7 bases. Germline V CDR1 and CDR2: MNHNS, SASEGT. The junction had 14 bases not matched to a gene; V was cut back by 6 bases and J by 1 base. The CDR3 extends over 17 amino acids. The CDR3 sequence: CASSKKRDSLRNTEAFF. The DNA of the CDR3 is TGTGCCAGCAGCAAAAAAAGGGACAGCCTCCGGAACACTGAAGCTTTCTTT.

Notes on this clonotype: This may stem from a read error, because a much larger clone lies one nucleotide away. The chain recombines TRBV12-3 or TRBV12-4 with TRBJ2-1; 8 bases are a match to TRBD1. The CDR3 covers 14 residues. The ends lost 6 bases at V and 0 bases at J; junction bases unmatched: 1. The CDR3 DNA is TGTGCCAGCAGGGGACAGGACTCCTACAATGAGCAGTTCTTC. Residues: CASRGQDSYNEQFF.

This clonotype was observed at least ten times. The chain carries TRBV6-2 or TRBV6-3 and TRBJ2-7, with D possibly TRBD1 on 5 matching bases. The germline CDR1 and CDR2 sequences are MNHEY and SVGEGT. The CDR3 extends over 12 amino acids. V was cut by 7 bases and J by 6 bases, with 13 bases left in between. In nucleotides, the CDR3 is TGTGCCAGCACCGGACATTTGGGCGAGCAGTACTTC. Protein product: CASTGHLGEQYF.

This CDR3 is CASSLFWDRGNQPQHF. CDR3 bases: TGTGCCAGCAGTTTATTTTGGGACAGGGGAAATCAGCCCCAGCATTTT. V gene TRBV27 combines with J gene TRBJ1-5; 10 nucleotides match TRBD1. V shed 1 base, J shed 4 bases, and the junction held 4 bases outside the gene matches. There are 16 residues in the CDR3. The germline V gene encodes CDR1 MNHEY and CDR2 SMNVEV (reference sequence).

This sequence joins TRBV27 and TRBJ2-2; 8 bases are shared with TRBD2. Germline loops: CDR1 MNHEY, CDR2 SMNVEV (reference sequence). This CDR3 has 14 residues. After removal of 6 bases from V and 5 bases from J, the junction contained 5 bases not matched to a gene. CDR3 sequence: CASRPGLVTGELFF. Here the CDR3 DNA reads TGTGCCAGCAGACCGGGACTAGTAACCGGGGAGCTGTTTTTT.

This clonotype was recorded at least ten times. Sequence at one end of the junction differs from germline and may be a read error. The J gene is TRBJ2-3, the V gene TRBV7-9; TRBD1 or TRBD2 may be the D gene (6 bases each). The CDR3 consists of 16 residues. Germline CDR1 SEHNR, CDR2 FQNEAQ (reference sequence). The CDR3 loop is CASSVADGGPTDTQYF. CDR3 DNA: TGTGCCAGCAGCGTAGCGGACGGGGGCCCCACAGATACGCAGTATTTT. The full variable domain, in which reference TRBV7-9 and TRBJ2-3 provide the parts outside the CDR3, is DTGVSQNPRHKITKRGQNVTFRCDPISEHNRLYWYRQTLGQGPEFLTYFQNEAQLEKSRLLSDRFSAERPKGSFSTLEIQRTEQGDSAMYLCASSVADGGPTDTQYFGPGTRLTVL.